This paragraph reports one T cell receptor (beta chain). In assigning cohorts, the study relied on participant-reported clinical history. Contact with a PCR-confirmed or clinician-diagnosed COVID-19 case occurred within 2 weeks of entry. In the study's own analysis: Estimated nucleated cell counts came from reference gene primer amplification. Repertoires were generated with immunoSEQ multiplex PCR, while TCRdb's copy carries only in-frame clones and drops some. V and J calls plus clone size are reproduced from that table; the DNA served to infer D and trimming. The repertoire includes roughly 400,000 clones, around nine tenths of them detected once, and 1.4% sits in the top ten. This specimen comes from a study of blood T cell repertoires in COVID-19. The length of the CDR3 is 12 residues. Deletions cut 7 bases from V and 3 bases from J, with 7 bases between. Germline V lookup: CDR1 SNHLY, CDR2 FYNNEI.

The rearrangement uses TRBV2 and TRBJ1-3; D is unresolved. This TCR was recovered from a woman under 30 who had been exposed to COVID-19. Material for sequencing was PBMCs or T cells enriched from blood (not recorded which). This CDR3 is CASIFGGNTIYF. In DNA, the CDR3 is TGTGCCAGCATTTTCGGTGGAAACACCATATATTTT.